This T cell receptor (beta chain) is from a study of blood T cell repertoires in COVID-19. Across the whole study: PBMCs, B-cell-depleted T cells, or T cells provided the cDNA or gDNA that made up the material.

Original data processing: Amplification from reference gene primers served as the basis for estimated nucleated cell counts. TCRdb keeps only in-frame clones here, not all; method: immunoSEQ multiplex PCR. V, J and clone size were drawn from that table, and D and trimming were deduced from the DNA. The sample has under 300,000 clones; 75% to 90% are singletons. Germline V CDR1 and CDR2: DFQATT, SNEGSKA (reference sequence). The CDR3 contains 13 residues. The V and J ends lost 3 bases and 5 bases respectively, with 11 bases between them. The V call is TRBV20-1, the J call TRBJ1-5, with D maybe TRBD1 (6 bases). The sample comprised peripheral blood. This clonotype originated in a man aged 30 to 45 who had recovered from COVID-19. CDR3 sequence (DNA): TGCAGTGCTAGTACAGGGAGGGATCAGCCCCAGCATTTT. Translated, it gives CSASTGRDQPQHF.